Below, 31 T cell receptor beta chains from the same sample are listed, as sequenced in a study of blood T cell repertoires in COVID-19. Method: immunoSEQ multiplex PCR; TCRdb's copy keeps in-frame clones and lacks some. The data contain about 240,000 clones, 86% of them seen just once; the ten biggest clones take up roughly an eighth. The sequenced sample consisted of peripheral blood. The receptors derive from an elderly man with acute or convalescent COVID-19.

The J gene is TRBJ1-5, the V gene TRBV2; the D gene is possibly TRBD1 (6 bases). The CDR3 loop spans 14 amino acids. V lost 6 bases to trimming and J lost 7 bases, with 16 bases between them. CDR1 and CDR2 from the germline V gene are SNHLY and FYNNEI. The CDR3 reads CASRGAQGAQPQHF. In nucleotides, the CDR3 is TGTGCCAGCAGGGGGGCACAGGGTGCACAGCCCCAGCATTTT.

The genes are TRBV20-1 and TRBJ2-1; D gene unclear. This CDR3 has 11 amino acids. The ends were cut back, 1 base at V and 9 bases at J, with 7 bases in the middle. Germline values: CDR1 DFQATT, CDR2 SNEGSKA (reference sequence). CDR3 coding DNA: TGCAGTGCTAGAGGGCCTGGTGAGCAGTTCTTC. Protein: CSARGPGEQFF.

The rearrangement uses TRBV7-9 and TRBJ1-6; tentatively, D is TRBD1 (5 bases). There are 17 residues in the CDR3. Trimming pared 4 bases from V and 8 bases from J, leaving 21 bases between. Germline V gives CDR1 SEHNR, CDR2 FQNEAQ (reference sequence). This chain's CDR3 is CASSSSGWGTRYSPLHF. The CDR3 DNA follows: TGTGCCAGCAGCTCTTCAGGATGGGGGACTCGGTATTCACCCCTCCACTTT.

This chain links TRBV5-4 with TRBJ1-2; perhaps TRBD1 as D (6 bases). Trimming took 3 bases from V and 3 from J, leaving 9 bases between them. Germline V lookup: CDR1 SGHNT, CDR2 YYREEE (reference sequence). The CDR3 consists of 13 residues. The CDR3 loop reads CASSSDSDYGYTF. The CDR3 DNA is TGTGCCAGCAGCTCGGACAGCGACTATGGCTACACCTTC.

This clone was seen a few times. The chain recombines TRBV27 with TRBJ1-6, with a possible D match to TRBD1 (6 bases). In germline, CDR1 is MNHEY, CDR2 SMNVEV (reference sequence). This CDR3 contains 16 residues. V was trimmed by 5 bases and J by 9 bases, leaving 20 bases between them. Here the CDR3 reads CASSPTTGGGFSPLHF. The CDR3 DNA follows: TGTGCCAGCAGTCCAACTACGGGGGGCGGATTTTCACCCCTCCACTTT.

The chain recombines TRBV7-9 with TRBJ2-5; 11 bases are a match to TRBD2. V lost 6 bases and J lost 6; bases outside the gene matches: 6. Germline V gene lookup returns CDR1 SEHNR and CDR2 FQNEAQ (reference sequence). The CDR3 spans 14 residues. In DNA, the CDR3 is TGTGCCAGCAGGCCGGGACTAGCGGTCAAGACCCAGTACTTC. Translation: CASRPGLAVKTQYF. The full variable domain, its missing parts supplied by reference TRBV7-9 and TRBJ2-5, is DTGVSQNPRHKITKRGQNVTFRCDPISEHNRLYWYRQTLGQGPEFLTYFQNEAQLEKSRLLSDRFSAERPKGSFSTLEIQRTEQGDSAMYLCASRPGLAVKTQYFGPGTRLLVL.

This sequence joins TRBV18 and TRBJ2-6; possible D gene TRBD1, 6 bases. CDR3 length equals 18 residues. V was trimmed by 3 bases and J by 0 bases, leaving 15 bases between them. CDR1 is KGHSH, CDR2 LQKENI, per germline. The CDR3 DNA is TGTGCCAGCTCACCGCGACAGGATGCTACCTCTGGGGCCAACGTCCTGACTTTC. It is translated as CASSPRQDATSGANVLTF. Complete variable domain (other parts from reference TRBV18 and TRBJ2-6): NAGVMQNPRHLVRRRGQEARLRCSPMKGHSHVYWYRQLPEEGLKFMVYLQKENIIDESGMPKERFSAEFPKEGPSILRIQQVVRGDSAAYFCASSPRQDATSGANVLTFGAGSRLTVL.

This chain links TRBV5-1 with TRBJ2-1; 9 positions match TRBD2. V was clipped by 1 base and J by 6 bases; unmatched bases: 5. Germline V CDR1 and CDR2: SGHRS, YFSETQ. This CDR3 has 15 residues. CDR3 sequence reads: CASSLWLAGRNEQFF. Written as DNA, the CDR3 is TGCGCCAGCAGCTTGTGGCTAGCGGGGCGCAATGAGCAGTTCTTC.

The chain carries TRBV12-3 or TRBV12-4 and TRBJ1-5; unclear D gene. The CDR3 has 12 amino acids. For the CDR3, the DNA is TGTGCTTCGAGGGTCGGCAATCAGCCCCAGCATTTT. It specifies CASRVGNQPQHF.

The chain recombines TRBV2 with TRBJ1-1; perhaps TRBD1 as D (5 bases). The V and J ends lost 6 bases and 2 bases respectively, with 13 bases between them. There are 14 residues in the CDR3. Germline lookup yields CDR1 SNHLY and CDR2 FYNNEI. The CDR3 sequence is CASRSAGLNTEAFF. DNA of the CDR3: TGTGCCAGCAGAAGCGCAGGGTTAAACACTGAAGCTTTCTTT.

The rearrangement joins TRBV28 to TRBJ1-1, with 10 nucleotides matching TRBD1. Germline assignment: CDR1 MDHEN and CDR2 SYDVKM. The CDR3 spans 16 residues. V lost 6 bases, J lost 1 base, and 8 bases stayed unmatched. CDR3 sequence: CASSTRQGAPNTEAFF. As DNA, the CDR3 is TGTGCCAGCAGCACCAGACAGGGGGCGCCGAACACTGAAGCTTTCTTT.

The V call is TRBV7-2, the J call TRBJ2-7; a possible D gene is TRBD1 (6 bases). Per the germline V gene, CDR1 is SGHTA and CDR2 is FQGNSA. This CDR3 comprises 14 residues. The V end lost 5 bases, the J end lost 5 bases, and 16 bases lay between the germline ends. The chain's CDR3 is CASSGHRARNEQYF. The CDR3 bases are TGTGCCAGCAGCGGGCACAGGGCGCGCAACGAGCAGTACTTC.

This chain's CDR3 is CAITAGGEGNYGYTF. The CDR3 nucleotides read TGTGCCATCACCGCAGGAGGGGAAGGAAACTATGGCTACACCTTC. The chain has TRBV10-3 and TRBJ1-2, with TRBD1 as a possible D gene (5 bases). This CDR3 is 15 amino acids long. V was shortened by 7 bases and J by 2 bases, with 17 bases between the two germline ends. Per germline, CDR1 ENHRY and CDR2 SYGVKD.

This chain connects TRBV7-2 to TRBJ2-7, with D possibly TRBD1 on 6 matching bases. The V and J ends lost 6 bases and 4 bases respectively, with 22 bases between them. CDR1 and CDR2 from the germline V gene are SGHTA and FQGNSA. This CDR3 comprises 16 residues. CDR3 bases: TGTGCCAGCAGGGTGCAAGGGGGTCCCTATTCATACGAGCAGTACTTC. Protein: CASRVQGGPYSYEQYF.

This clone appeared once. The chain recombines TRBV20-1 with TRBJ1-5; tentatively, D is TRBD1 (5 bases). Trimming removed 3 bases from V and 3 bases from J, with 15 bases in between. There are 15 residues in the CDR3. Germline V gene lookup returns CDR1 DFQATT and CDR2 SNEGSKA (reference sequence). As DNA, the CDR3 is TGCAGTGCTAGTTCCCAAACAGGTTTCAATCAGCCCCAGCATTTT. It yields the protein CSASSQTGFNQPQHF.

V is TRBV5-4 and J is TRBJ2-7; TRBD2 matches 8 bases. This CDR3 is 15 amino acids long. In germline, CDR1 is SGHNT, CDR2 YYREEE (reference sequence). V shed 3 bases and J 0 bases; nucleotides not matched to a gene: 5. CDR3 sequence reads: CASSSPGTSSYEQYF. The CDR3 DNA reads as TGTGCCAGCAGCTCTCCCGGGACTAGCTCCTACGAGCAGTACTTC.

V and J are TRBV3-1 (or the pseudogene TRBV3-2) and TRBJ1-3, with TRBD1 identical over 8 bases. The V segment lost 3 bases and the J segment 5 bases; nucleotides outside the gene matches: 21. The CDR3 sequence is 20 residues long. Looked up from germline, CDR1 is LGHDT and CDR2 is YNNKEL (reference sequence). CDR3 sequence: CASSHLFGDAGRGRRNTIYF. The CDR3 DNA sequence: TGTGCCAGCAGCCACCTCTTTGGGGACGCCGGCAGGGGGCGTCGAAACACCATATATTTT.

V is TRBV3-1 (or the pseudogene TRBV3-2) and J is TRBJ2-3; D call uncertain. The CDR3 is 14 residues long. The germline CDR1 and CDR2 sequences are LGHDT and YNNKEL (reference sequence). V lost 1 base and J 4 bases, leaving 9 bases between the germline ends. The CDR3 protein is CASSQVQDADTQYF. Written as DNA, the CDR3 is TGTGCCAGCAGCCAAGTACAAGATGCAGATACGCAGTATTTT.

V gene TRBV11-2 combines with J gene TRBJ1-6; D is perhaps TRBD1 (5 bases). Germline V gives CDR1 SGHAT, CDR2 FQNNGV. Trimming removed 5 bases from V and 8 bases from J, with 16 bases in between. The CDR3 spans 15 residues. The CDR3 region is CASSTRSGRDSPLHF. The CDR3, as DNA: TGTGCCAGCAGCACCCGGTCAGGGAGGGATTCACCCCTCCACTTT.

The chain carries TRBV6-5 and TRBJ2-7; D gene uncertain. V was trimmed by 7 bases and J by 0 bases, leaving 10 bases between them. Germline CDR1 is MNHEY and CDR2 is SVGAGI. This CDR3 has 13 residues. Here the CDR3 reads CASTPPGSYEQYF. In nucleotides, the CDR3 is TGTGCCAGCACCCCCCCGGGCTCCTACGAGCAGTACTTC.

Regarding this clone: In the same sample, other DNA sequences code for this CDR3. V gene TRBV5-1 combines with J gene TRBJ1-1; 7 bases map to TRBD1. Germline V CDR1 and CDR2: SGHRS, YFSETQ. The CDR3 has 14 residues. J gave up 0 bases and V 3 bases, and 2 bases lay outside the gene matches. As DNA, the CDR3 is TGCGCCAGCAGCTCCACAGGGGTGAACACTGAAGCTTTCTTT. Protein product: CASSSTGVNTEAFF.

The CDR3 sequence is CASGPGGLANEKLFF. The CDR3 bases are TGCGCCAGCGGCCCGGGGGGGCTGGCTAATGAAAAACTGTTTTTT. V usage is TRBV5-1 and J usage is TRBJ1-4; possible D gene TRBD1, 6 bases. The CDR3 extends over 15 amino acids. Germline values: CDR1 SGHRS, CDR2 YFSETQ. V was pared by 7 bases and J by 3 bases, with 16 bases between.

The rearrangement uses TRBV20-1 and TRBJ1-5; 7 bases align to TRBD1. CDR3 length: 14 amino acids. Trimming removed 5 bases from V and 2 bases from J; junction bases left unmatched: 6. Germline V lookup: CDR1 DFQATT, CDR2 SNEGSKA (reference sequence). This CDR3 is CSAREGAGNQPQHF. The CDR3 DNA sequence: TGCAGTGCTCGTGAGGGGGCAGGCAATCAGCCCCAGCATTTT.

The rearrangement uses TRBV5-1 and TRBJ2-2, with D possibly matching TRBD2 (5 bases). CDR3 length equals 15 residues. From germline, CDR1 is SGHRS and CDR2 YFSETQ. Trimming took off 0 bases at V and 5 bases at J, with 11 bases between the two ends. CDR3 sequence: CASSLAMTGTGELFF. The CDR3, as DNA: TGCGCCAGCAGCTTGGCCATGACGGGAACCGGGGAGCTGTTTTTT.

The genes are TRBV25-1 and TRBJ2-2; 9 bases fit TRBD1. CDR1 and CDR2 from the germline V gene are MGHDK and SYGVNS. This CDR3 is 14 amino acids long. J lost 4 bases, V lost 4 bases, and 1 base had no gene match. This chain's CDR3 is CASSGGQGTGELFF. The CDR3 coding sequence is TGTGCCAGCAGTGGGGGACAGGGCACCGGGGAGCTGTTTTTT. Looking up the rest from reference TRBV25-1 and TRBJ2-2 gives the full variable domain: EADIYQTPRYLVIGTGKKITLECSQTMGHDKMYWYQQDPGMELHLIHYSYGVNSTEKGDLSSESTVSRIRTEHFPLTLESARPSHTSQYLCASSGGQGTGELFFGEGSRLTVL.

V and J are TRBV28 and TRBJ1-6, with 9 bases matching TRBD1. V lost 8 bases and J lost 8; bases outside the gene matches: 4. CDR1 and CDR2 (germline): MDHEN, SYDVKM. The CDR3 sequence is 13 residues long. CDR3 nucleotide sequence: TGTGCCAGCGCCGGACAGGGGTATTCACCCCTCCACTTT. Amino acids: CASAGQGYSPLHF.

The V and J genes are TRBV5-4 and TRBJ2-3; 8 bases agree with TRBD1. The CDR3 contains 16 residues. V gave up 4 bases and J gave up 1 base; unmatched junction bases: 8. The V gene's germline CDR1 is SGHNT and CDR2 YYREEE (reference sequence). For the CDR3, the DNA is TGTGCCAGCAGCCGGGGACAGGTCGCGGGCACAGATACGCAGTATTTT. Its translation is CASSRGQVAGTDTQYF.

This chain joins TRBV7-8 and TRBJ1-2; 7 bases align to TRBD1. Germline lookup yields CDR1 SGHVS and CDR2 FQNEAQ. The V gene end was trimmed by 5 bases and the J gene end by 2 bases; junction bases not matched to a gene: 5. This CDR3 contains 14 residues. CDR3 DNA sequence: TGTGCCAGCAGCACAACAGGGGAAAACTATGGCTACACCTTC. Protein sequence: CASSTTGENYGYTF.

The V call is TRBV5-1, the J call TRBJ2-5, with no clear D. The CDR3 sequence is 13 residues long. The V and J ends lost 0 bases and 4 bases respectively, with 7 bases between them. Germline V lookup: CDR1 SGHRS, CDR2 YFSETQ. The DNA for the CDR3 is TGCGCCAGCAGCTTGGACAGTACAGAGACCCAGTACTTC. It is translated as CASSLDSTETQYF.

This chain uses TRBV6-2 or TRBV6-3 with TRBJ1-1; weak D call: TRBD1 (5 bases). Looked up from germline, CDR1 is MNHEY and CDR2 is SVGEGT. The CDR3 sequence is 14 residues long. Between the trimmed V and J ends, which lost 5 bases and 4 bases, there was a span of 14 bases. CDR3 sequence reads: CASSTHRIGTEAFF. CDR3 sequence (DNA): TGTGCCAGCAGTACCCACAGGATAGGCACTGAAGCTTTCTTT.

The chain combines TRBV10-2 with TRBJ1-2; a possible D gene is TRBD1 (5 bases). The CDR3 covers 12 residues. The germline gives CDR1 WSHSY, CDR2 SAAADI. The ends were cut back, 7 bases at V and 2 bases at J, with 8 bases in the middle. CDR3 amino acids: CASTPGNYGYTF. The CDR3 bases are TGCGCCAGCACCCCAGGGAACTATGGCTACACCTTC.